This T cell receptor (beta chain) was found in a study of CD8+ T cells in alopecia areata. There are 13 residues in the CDR3. Germline lookup yields CDR1 MNHEY and CDR2 SVGAGI. Trimming removed 2 bases from V and 8 bases from J; junction bases left unmatched: 5. cDNA serving as the sequencing template came from extracted, reverse transcribed RNA. Sequencing was performed with immunoSEQ multiplex PCR; in TCRdb, only in-frame clones are kept and a portion is missing. The sample yields approximately 210,000 clones, approximately 67% seen once. This clone was counted a single time. The sample's treatment: oral pan-JAK inhibitor, 5-10 mg twice daily. Peripheral blood and lesional scalp punch biopsies came from alopecia areata patients.

Source: CD4+ T cells sorted from blood, taken at approximately week 44, from a patient treated with tofacitinib. V is TRBV6-5 and J is TRBJ1-2; 7 bases are shared with TRBD1. The receptor's source is a human donor with alopecia areata. CDR3 DNA sequence: TGTGCCAGCAGTTACACAGGGGTTAAAGGCTACACCTTC. Protein sequence: CASSYTGVKGYTF.